A selection of T cell receptor beta chains follows, all from one sample in a study of blood T cell repertoires in COVID-19. Sequencing was performed with immunoSEQ multiplex PCR; in TCRdb, only in-frame clones are kept and a portion is missing. Here the sample spans approximately 88,000 clones, just over 90% being singletons. Input material: peripheral blood. These TCRs come from a woman aged 50 to 60 in a cohort sampled during active COVID-19. Each CDR3 is given with its conserved first and last residue. D genes are given only for firm matches. Clone sizes are given selectively: once, few, many, or a class where the clone is expanded.

clone size	J gene	V gene	D gene	CDR3 protein	CDR3 DNA
.	TRBJ2-2	TRBV6-1	.	CASSEAGGSGTENTGELFF	TGTGCCAGCAGTGAAGCGGGGGGTTCCGGGACAGAGAACACCGGGGAGCTGTTTTTT
.	TRBJ1-1	TRBV19	.	CASMRTYNTEAFF	TGTGCCAGTATGAGGACATATAACACTGAAGCTTTCTTT
.	TRBJ2-1	TRBV29-1	TRBD2	CSVDLLAGGYNEQFF	TGCAGCGTGGACCTTCTAGCGGGGGGATACAATGAGCAGTTCTTC
once	TRBJ1-1	TRBV20-1	.	CSAPQGEAFF	TGCAGTGCCCCCCAGGGGGAAGCTTTCTTT
.	TRBJ2-7	TRBV5-6	.	CASSFSEGLSGYEQYF	TGTGCCAGCAGCTTTTCTGAGGGGCTCAGCGGGTACGAGCAGTACTTC
.	TRBJ1-5	TRBV6-2/TRBV6-3	.	CASSYGQGGGQPQHF	TGTGCCAGCAGTTACGGTCAGGGCGGGGGTCAGCCCCAGCATTTT
.	TRBJ1-4	TRBV28	.	CASRPVGPSGEKLFF	TGTGCCAGCCGTCCCGTGGGGCCGTCGGGTGAAAAACTGTTTTTT
.	TRBJ2-7	TRBV27	.	CASSLRGTSYEQYF	TGTGCCAGCAGTTTGCGCGGGACCTCCTACGAGCAGTACTTC
.	TRBJ2-5	TRBV24-1	.	CATSDLFPLRGSQETQYF	TGTGCCACCAGTGATTTGTTCCCTCTTAGGGGGTCCCAAGAGACCCAGTACTTC
once	TRBJ2-7	TRBV6-6	TRBD2	CASTPEGTSGEQYF	TGTGCCAGCACTCCCGAGGGGACTAGCGGTGAGCAGTACTTC
.	TRBJ1-5	TRBV7-9	.	CASSYTDNQPQHF	TGTGCCAGCAGCTACACAGACAATCAGCCCCAGCATTTT
.	TRBJ2-2	TRBV21-1	.	CASSNFRGQRKVTGELFF	TGTGCCAGCAGCAATTTCAGGGGGCAGCGGAAGGTCACCGGGGAGCTGTTTTTT
.	TRBJ1-4	TRBV18	.	CASSPSGRLNEKLFF	TGTGCCAGCTCACCGTCAGGGCGCTTAAATGAAAAACTGTTTTTT
.	TRBJ2-2	TRBV28	.	CATFRVHGTGELFF	TGTGCCACGTTCAGGGTACATGGCACCGGGGAGCTGTTTTTT
.	TRBJ2-1	TRBV5-6	TRBD2	CASSLGIAGGLEQFF	TGTGCCAGCAGCTTGGGAATAGCGGGAGGACTTGAGCAGTTCTTC
few	TRBJ1-2	TRBV5-1	TRBD1	CASSLASGQGRNYGYTF	TGCGCCAGCAGCTTGGCGTCCGGACAGGGGAGAAACTATGGCTACACCTTC
.	TRBJ1-1	TRBV6-5	.	CATNLGGGWNTEAFF	TGTGCCACCAACCTAGGTGGGGGGTGGAACACTGAAGCTTTCTTT
.	TRBJ2-7	TRBV5-1	.	CASSLTGPSSYEQYF	TGCGCCAGCAGCTTAACAGGGCCTAGCTCCTACGAGCAGTACTTC
once	TRBJ2-7	TRBV10-3	TRBD2	CAISGGLAADEQYF	TGTGCCATCAGTGGGGGACTAGCCGCGGACGAGCAGTACTTC
.	TRBJ2-7	TRBV2	.	CASGADLSLSYEQYF	TGTGCCAGCGGAGCGGACCTAAGCCTCTCCTACGAGCAGTACTTC
.	TRBJ2-7	TRBV7-3	.	CASSLGHRPYEQYF	TGTGCCAGCAGCTTGGGACACCGCCCCTACGAGCAGTACTTC
.	TRBJ2-7	TRBV3-1/TRBV3-2	TRBD1	CASSQDAYGQGAYEQYF	TGTGCCAGCAGCCAAGATGCCTATGGACAGGGGGCCTACGAGCAGTACTTC
.	TRBJ1-5	TRBV18	TRBD1	CASSEQGASNQPQHF	TGTGCCAGCTCAGAACAGGGGGCGAGCAATCAGCCCCAGCATTTT
.	TRBJ2-3	TRBV10-3	.	CAISGGPADTQYF	TGTGCCATCAGTGGGGGGCCGGCAGATACGCAGTATTTT
.	TRBJ2-7	TRBV18	TRBD2	CASSPPVFSGGHDEQYF	TGTGCCAGCTCACCACCGGTCTTTAGCGGGGGACACGACGAGCAGTACTTC
.	TRBJ2-5	TRBV18	.	CASSQRDQETQYF	TGTGCCAGCTCACAGCGGGACCAAGAGACCCAGTACTTC
once	TRBJ2-7	TRBV11-2	.	CASSLGALLLSYEQYF	TGTGCCAGCAGCCTTGGGGCATTGCTCCTCTCCTACGAGCAGTACTTC
once	TRBJ2-3	TRBV20-1	TRBD2	CSASSGGTSTDTQYF	TGCAGTGCTAGTAGCGGGGGTACTAGCACAGATACGCAGTATTTT
.	TRBJ2-5	TRBV6-5	TRBD2	CASSITSGHKETQYF	TGTGCCAGCAGTATAACTAGCGGCCATAAAGAGACCCAGTACTTC
.	TRBJ2-5	TRBV2	TRBD1	CASSADRVETQYF	TGTGCCAGCAGTGCTGACAGGGTAGAGACCCAGTACTTC
.	TRBJ2-6	TRBV3-1/TRBV3-2	.	CASTRAGANVLTF	TGTGCCAGCACCAGGGCTGGGGCCAACGTCCTGACTTTC
.	TRBJ2-1	TRBV11-3	.	CASSGGTDNEQFF	TGTGCCAGCAGCGGGGGGACTGACAATGAGCAGTTCTTC
.	TRBJ2-1	TRBV7-8	TRBD2	CASSLAGAGATYNEQFF	TGTGCCAGCAGCTTAGCAGGAGCGGGAGCCACCTACAATGAGCAGTTCTTC
.	TRBJ2-6	TRBV11-3	.	CASRDGTLSGANVLTF	TGTGCCAGCAGGGACGGGACACTCTCTGGGGCCAACGTCCTGACTTTC
.	TRBJ2-7	TRBV28	.	CASIGGGGNSYEQYF	TGTGCCAGCATTGGTGGGGGGGGCAACTCCTACGAGCAGTACTTC
.	TRBJ2-1	TRBV11-3	.	CASSHRDLITYNEQFF	TGTGCCAGCAGTCATCGGGACTTAATTACCTACAATGAGCAGTTCTTC
.	TRBJ1-2	TRBV5-5	TRBD1	CASSSGQGAIFYGYTF	TGTGCCAGCAGCTCAGGACAGGGGGCGATTTTCTATGGCTACACCTTC
.	TRBJ1-2	TRBV6-5	.	CASSYSGQSWYGYTF	TGTGCCAGCAGTTACTCGGGACAAAGCTGGTATGGCTACACCTTC
once	TRBJ2-5	TRBV10-1	.	CASIRQVIQETQYF	TGCGCCAGCATCAGACAGGTTATACAAGAGACCCAGTACTTC
.	TRBJ2-5	TRBV11-2	TRBD2	CASTLAGGLEETQYF	TGTGCCAGCACCCTAGCGGGAGGCCTAGAAGAGACCCAGTACTTC
.	TRBJ2-1	TRBV7-9	TRBD1	CASSLTGGEWFF	TGTGCCAGCAGCTTAACAGGGGGCGAGTGGTTCTTC
.	TRBJ2-5	TRBV5-4	.	CASSRPGLVQETQYF	TGTGCCAGCAGCCGCCCAGGGTTGGTCCAAGAGACCCAGTACTTC